This T cell receptor beta chain appears in the sequencing data of a study of radiotherapy plus CTLA-4 blockade in lung cancer. About the research overall: With 31% of patients having disease control, objective responses were seen in approximately 17%. Findings and limits, study-wide: Some TCR clones had been derived from tumors. These clones expanded in peripheral blood after radiotherapy plus ipilimumab. Early blood T cell clone dynamics reportedly forecast response best, with interferon-beta.

As regards this clone: What it binds is not known.

The data were produced by immunoSEQ multiplex PCR, yet TCRdb's version contains in-frame clones alone and is incomplete. The data hold 85,000 to 120,000 clones, with over 65% observed a single time. The CDR3 extends over 12 amino acids. The germline V gene encodes CDR1 SQVTM and CDR2 ANQGSEA. The trim removed 7 bases at V and 7 bases at J, leaving 8 bases unmatched. Focal radiation plus CTLA-4 blockade with ipilimumab was given to patients with chemo-refractory metastatic non-small-cell lung cancer. J is TRBJ2-5 and V is TRBV29-1; 8 bases map to TRBD1. Sequencing used peripheral blood, obtained from a patient treated with radiotherapy plus ipilimumab. The sequence was obtained from a human donor with non-small cell lung cancer that progressed on radiotherapy plus ipilimumab. Some clones in this sample may be carry-over from other donors' samples. The CDR3 protein is CSARTGLGTQYF. As DNA, the CDR3 is TGCAGCGCCCGGACAGGGCTGGGGACCCAGTACTTC.